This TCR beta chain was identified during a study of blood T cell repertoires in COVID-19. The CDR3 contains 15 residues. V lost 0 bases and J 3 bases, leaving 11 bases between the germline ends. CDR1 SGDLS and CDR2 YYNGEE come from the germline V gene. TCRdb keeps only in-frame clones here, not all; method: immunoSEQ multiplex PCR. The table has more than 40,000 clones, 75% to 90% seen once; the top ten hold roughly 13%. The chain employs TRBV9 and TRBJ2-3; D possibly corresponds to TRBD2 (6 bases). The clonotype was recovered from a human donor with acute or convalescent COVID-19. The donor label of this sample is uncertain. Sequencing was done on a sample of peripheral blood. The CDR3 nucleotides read TGTGCCAGCAGCGTAGGCCCAGGGAGGACAGATACGCAGTATTTT. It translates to CASSVGPGRTDTQYF. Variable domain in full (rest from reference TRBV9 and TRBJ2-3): DSGVTQTPKHLITATGQRVTLRCSPRSGDLSVYWYQQSLDQGLQFLIQYYNGEERAKGNILERFSAQQFPDLHSELNLSSLELGDSALYFCASSVGPGRTDTQYFGPGTRLTVL.